This record covers a single T cell receptor (beta chain). Its matching antigen is unknown. After removal of 2 bases from V and 1 base from J, the junction contained 5 bases not matched to a gene. There are 18 residues in the CDR3. Germline CDR1 reads ENHRY; CDR2 reads SYGVKD. Profiling relied on immunoSEQ multiplex PCR, and the TCRdb table lists in-frame clones only, not all of them. The repertoire includes some 97,000 clones, about 88% of them detected once, and about 1.8% sits in the top ten. The record originates from a study of T cell responses to AZD1222 COVID-19 vaccine. Regarding the study as a whole: Donors were largely white British and mainly female; clonal diversity was possibly underestimated. It was only a handful of AZD1222 recipients who were seropositive at baseline. Per reports, nearly half of all spike-specific TCRs target regions that are unmutated in variants. Compared with day 0, the breadth and depth of the Spike-specific TCR repertoire rose significantly after two doses of AZD1222.

The specimen comprised peripheral blood, sampled on day 0 of AZD1222 vaccination. J is TRBJ2-6 and V is TRBV10-3, with 10 bases fitting TRBD2. The clonotype comes from an adult in good health. CDR3 region: CAISEAGTSASGANVLTF. The CDR3 DNA is TGTGCCATCAGTGAGGCAGGGACTAGCGCGTCTGGGGCCAACGTCCTGACTTTC.